The next 21 T cell receptor beta chains were all read from a single sample in a study of blood T cell repertoires in COVID-19. Libraries were prepared by immunoSEQ multiplex PCR; TCRdb keeps only in-frame clonotypes and omits some of them. The repertoire has a few hundred thousand clones, 86% of them found once; the top ten carry more than 9%. Sequences were obtained from peripheral blood. The receptor source for this set is an elderly man with acute or convalescent COVID-19.

V gene TRBV4-3 combines with J gene TRBJ2-2; 8 nucleotides match TRBD1. The length of the CDR3 is 15 residues. The J segment lost 5 bases and the V segment lost 4 bases, leaving 6 bases of the junction unmatched. Germline-derived CDR1 and CDR2 are LGHNA and YSLEER. CDR3: CASSPDRVWTGELFF. CDR3 sequence (DNA): TGCGCCAGCAGCCCGGACAGGGTTTGGACCGGGGAGCTGTTTTTT.

The chain recombines TRBV3-1 (or the pseudogene TRBV3-2) with TRBJ2-1; 8 bases match TRBD2. The V gene end was trimmed by 0 bases and the J gene end by 9 bases; junction bases not matched to a gene: 4. Germline V gene data show CDR1 as LGHDT and CDR2 as YNNKEL (reference sequence). The CDR3 runs to 14 residues. The CDR3 coding sequence is TGTGCCAGCAGCCAAGATGCTAGCGGGCTTGAGCAGTTCTTC. As protein: CASSQDASGLEQFF.

The V call is TRBV6-5, the J call TRBJ1-4; tentative D call: TRBD1 (5 bases). This CDR3 spans 14 amino acids. Germline-derived CDR1 and CDR2 are MNHEY and SVGAGI. V shed 7 bases and J shed 5 bases, with 14 bases lying between them. The CDR3: CASTGGTPNEKLFF. The CDR3, as DNA: TGTGCCAGCACTGGGGGGACCCCAAATGAAAAACTGTTTTTT.

The chain links TRBV6-5 to TRBJ1-1; D remains unclear. Germline lookup yields CDR1 MNHEY and CDR2 SVGAGI. The CDR3 runs to 15 residues. The V gene lost 0 bases and the J gene lost 4 bases, with 12 bases spanning the gap. The CDR3 region has the DNA TGTGCCAGCAGTTACTCGAATTTGAGGAGCACTGAAGCTTTCTTT. This translates into CASSYSNLRSTEAFF.

Only one count was recorded for this clone. V and J are TRBV6-5 and TRBJ2-1, with TRBD2 matching over 7 bases. Per germline, CDR1 MNHEY and CDR2 SVGAGI. V trimming: 7 bases; J trimming: 2 bases; junction bases outside the gene matches: 5. The CDR3 contains 14 residues. DNA for the CDR3: TGTGCCAGCACGCGGGAGTTGACCTACAATGAGCAGTTCTTC. Its translation is CASTRELTYNEQFF.

The table lists this clone with a count of one. In DNA form, the CDR3 reads TGTGCCGTGGGACAGGGGAGTCCCTACGAGCAGTACTTC. Protein product: CAVGQGSPYEQYF. The rearrangement uses TRBV6-6 and TRBJ2-7, with 10 bases fitting TRBD1. The CDR3 spans 13 residues. Unmatched junction bases numbered 6, after V lost 11 bases and J lost 2 bases. CDR1 and CDR2 from the germline V gene are MNHNY and SVGAGI (reference sequence).

V gene TRBV27 combines with J gene TRBJ2-7, with 12 nucleotides matching TRBD2. With V trimmed by 4 bases and J by 5 bases, 6 bases remained unmatched. The CDR3 has 15 residues. CDR1 is MNHEY, CDR2 SMNVEV, per germline (reference sequence). The CDR3 is CASSYMTSGRHEQYF. The CDR3 DNA follows: TGTGCCAGCAGTTACATGACTAGCGGGAGACACGAGCAGTACTTC.

This clone has a handful of counts. The V call is TRBV28, the J call TRBJ1-6; D gene ambiguous. With 8 bases removed from V and 9 bases from J, the gap between germline ends came to 20 bases. This CDR3 is 15 amino acids long. Looked up from germline, CDR1 is MDHEN and CDR2 is SYDVKM. The CDR3 DNA reads as TGTGCCAGCTCCCCCTCGACCGGTGAGGGTTCACCCCTCCACTTT. This codes for CASSPSTGEGSPLHF.

The chain has TRBV5-1 and TRBJ2-3; 7 nucleotides match TRBD1. CDR1 and CDR2 (germline): SGHRS, YFSETQ. The CDR3 contains 15 residues. J was trimmed by 3 bases and V by 3 bases; bases with no gene match: 7. The DNA of the CDR3 is TGCGCCAGCAGCTCAGGACAGGAAGGGACAGATACGCAGTATTTT. Translated: CASSSGQEGTDTQYF. Together with reference TRBV5-1 and TRBJ2-3, the CDR3 gives the full variable domain: KAGVTQTPRYLIKTRGQQVTLSCSPISGHRSVSWYQQTPGQGLQFLFEYFSETQRNKGNFPGRFSGRQFSNSRSEMNVSTLELGDSALYLCASSSGQEGTDTQYFGPGTRLTVL.

This sequence joins TRBV18 and TRBJ1-3; 8 bases map to TRBD1. Germline CDR1 KGHSH, CDR2 LQKENI. Trimming at V came to 3 bases and at J to 0 bases, leaving 13 bases not matched to a gene. The CDR3 has 19 residues. The CDR3: CASSPTQGGRGVSGNTIYF. CDR3 nucleotides: TGTGCCAGCTCACCGACACAGGGGGGACGTGGTGTCTCTGGAAACACCATATATTTT.

The chain combines TRBV5-4 with TRBJ2-5, with TRBD1 matching 7 bases. The CDR3 extends over 14 amino acids. Germline assignment: CDR1 SGHNT and CDR2 YYREEE (reference sequence). Losses at the gene ends were 4 bases for V and 5 bases for J; bases not matched to a gene: 8. For the CDR3, the DNA is TGTGCCAGCAGCCGGCGAGGGGGCGGGGAGACCCAGTACTTC. Translating gives CASSRRGGGETQYF.

This clone has just one count. V gene TRBV6-6 combines with J gene TRBJ1-2; D remains ambiguous. V dropped 7 bases and J dropped 3 bases, with 15 bases sitting between them. The CDR3 is 14 amino acids. CDR1 MNHNY and CDR2 SVGAGI come from the germline V gene (reference sequence). This chain's CDR3 is CASNPNGQDYGYTF. CDR3 in DNA: TGTGCCAGCAATCCGAATGGGCAGGACTATGGCTACACCTTC.

The V call is TRBV5-1, the J call TRBJ2-6, with D maybe TRBD1 (6 bases). There are 17 residues in the CDR3. V was trimmed by 4 bases and J by 2 bases, leaving 16 bases between them. Germline V gene data show CDR1 as SGHRS and CDR2 as YFSETQ. The CDR3 nucleotides are TGCGCCAGCAGCACCTCTATGGGGGCCCCTGGGGCCAACGTCCTGACTTTC. Amino acid sequence: CASSTSMGAPGANVLTF.

The gene calls are TRBV5-1 and TRBJ2-1; 11 bases align to TRBD1. Per germline, CDR1 SGHRS and CDR2 YFSETQ. V was pared by 5 bases and J by 9 bases, with 10 bases of the junction left unmatched. The CDR3 extends over 15 amino acids. This CDR3 reads CASRDRDRGETEQFF. The DNA of the CDR3 is TGCGCCAGCAGGGACCGGGACAGGGGGGAGACTGAGCAGTTCTTC.

V usage is TRBV6-5 and J usage is TRBJ1-1; perhaps TRBD1 as D (5 bases). V was shortened by 6 bases and J by 1 base, with 12 bases between the two germline ends. Germline V CDR1 and CDR2: MNHEY, SVGAGI. CDR3 length equals 14 residues. In nucleotides, the CDR3 is TGTGCCAGCAGAGGGAGGAGGGGGAACACTGAAGCTTTCTTT. The encoded protein is CASRGRRGNTEAFF.

V gene TRBV6-5 combines with J gene TRBJ1-1, with 8 bases matching TRBD1. The germline V gene has CDR1 MNHEY and CDR2 SVGAGI. The CDR3 totals 13 residues. J was trimmed by 4 bases and V by 4 bases; bases with no gene match: 2. The CDR3 spells CASSFTGGTEAFF. The CDR3 DNA reads TGTGCCAGCAGTTTCACAGGGGGCACTGAAGCTTTCTTT.

This chain joins TRBV28 and TRBJ1-6, with 8 bases aligning to TRBD1. J lost 3 bases, V lost 8 bases, and 6 bases had no gene match. Germline values: CDR1 MDHEN, CDR2 SYDVKM. The CDR3 sequence is 15 residues long. The DNA for the CDR3 is TGTGCCAGCGGGACAGGTTCACACTATAATTCACCCCTCCACTTT. As protein: CASGTGSHYNSPLHF. Supplemented by reference TRBV28 and TRBJ1-6, the full variable domain reads DVKVTQSSRYLVKRTGEKVFLECVQDMDHENMFWYRQDPGLGLRLIYFSYDVKMKEKGDIPEGYSVSREKKERFSLILESASTNQTSMYLCASGTGSHYNSPLHFGNGTRLTVT.

V gene TRBV7-2 combines with J gene TRBJ2-3; D is perhaps TRBD2 (5 bases). This CDR3 contains 15 residues. Germline V gene lookup returns CDR1 SGHTA and CDR2 FQGNSA. V was cut by 2 bases and J by 4 bases, with 13 bases left in between. The CDR3 DNA follows: TGTGCCAGCAGCTTAATGGAGGCCCGAGCAGATACGCAGTATTTT. It translates to CASSLMEARADTQYF.

As for this clone: Distinct nucleotide sequences in the sample also encode this CDR3. V is TRBV6-5 and J is TRBJ1-1; TRBD1 matches at 8 bases. In germline, CDR1 is MNHEY, CDR2 SVGAGI. The CDR3 length is 14 residues. The V and J ends lost 5 bases and 0 bases, in that order; junction bases with no gene match: 2. The CDR3 spells CASSPTGVNTEAFF. CDR3 nucleotides: TGTGCCAGCAGTCCGACAGGGGTGAACACTGAAGCTTTCTTT.

The rearrangement links TRBV19 to TRBJ2-5; D is possibly TRBD2 (6 bases). Trimming removed 9 bases from V and 2 bases from J, with 10 bases in between. Germline values: CDR1 LNHDA, CDR2 SQIVND (reference sequence). The CDR3 has 12 residues. The CDR3 is CARGTLQETQYF. The CDR3 nucleotides are TGTGCCAGGGGGACTCTGCAAGAGACCCAGTACTTC.

The rearrangement links TRBV7-8 to TRBJ2-2, with a tentative D call TRBD1 (6 bases). V dropped 4 bases and J dropped 0 bases, with 12 bases sitting between them. The CDR3 extends over 16 amino acids. Looked up from germline, CDR1 is SGHVS and CDR2 is FQNEAQ. CDR3 sequence reads: CASSSTGHSNTGELFF. For the CDR3, the DNA is TGTGCCAGCAGCTCTACGGGACACTCGAACACCGGGGAGCTGTTTTTT.